This T cell receptor beta chain was identified during a study of blood T cells in healthy people across ages. This clonotype was counted a few times. It was with a sample-barcoded 5' primer and a J-beta primer mix that a second PCR of about 7 to 12 cycles was run. MiXCR, applied by TCRdb to the 5' RACE reads, yields one record per CDR3 protein. The data show 1.8 million or so distinct CDR3 sequences, roughly 43% seen once. The germline V gene has CDR1 KGHDR and CDR2 SFDVKD. The V end lost 3 bases, the J end lost 5 bases, and 19 bases lay between the germline ends. The CDR3 length is 17 residues. The TCR was taken from a human donor in good health. The V and J genes are TRBV24-1 and TRBJ2-1, with a possible D match to TRBD2 (6 bases). Sequenced input: blood. The chain's CDR3 is CATSDLGGAGTNNEQFF. The CDR3 region has the DNA TGTGCCACCAGTGATCTCGGCGGGGCAGGGACGAACAATGAGCAGTTCTTC.